These T cell receptor beta chains were read from a single sample in a study of blood T cells in healthy people across ages. TCRdb fed the 5' RACE reads into MiXCR, producing one record per CDR3 protein. The table lists 1.5 million to 2 million distinct CDR3 sequences, 49% of them singletons. Source material: blood. The receptors were gathered from a woman in her 40s in good health. Both conserved end residues are trimmed from each CDR3. The order of the fields is V gene, J gene, CDR3 protein.

v_call: TRBV20-1; j_call: TRBJ2-4; cdr3_aa: SARDDGKNIQY
v_call: TRBV18; j_call: TRBJ2-1; cdr3_aa: ASSPITGGGARNNEQF
v_call: TRBV5-5; j_call: TRBJ2-1; cdr3_aa: ASSFSVFQYNEQF
v_call: TRBV2; j_call: TRBJ1-2; cdr3_aa: ASSVTQGIYGYT
v_call: TRBV20-1; j_call: TRBJ1-1; cdr3_aa: SARGTATTEAF
v_call: TRBV6-5; j_call: TRBJ2-3; cdr3_aa: ASSPSTGEYTDTQY
v_call: TRBV24-1; j_call: TRBJ2-2; cdr3_aa: ATSDFREGPDRPGELF
v_call: TRBV20-1; j_call: TRBJ2-1; cdr3_aa: SARDGKLGGEQF
v_call: TRBV12-3/TRBV12-4; j_call: TRBJ2-3; cdr3_aa: ASSLERRGGLDTQY
v_call: TRBV20-1; j_call: TRBJ2-7; cdr3_aa: SARIWGETYEQY
v_call: TRBV20-1; j_call: TRBJ2-3; cdr3_aa: SARPTPDTQY
v_call: TRBV10-2; j_call: TRBJ1-2; cdr3_aa: ASRQQGNYGYT
v_call: TRBV27; j_call: TRBJ2-1; cdr3_aa: ASSLWGQGSYNEQF
v_call: TRBV7-3; j_call: TRBJ2-5; cdr3_aa: ASSLTLAGATHETQY
v_call: TRBV4-1; j_call: TRBJ2-3; cdr3_aa: ASHDLGSQNTQY
v_call: TRBV7-8; j_call: TRBJ1-2; cdr3_aa: ASSLGLTLIGDLSGYT
v_call: TRBV12-3/TRBV12-4; j_call: TRBJ1-2; cdr3_aa: ASSLVAGVDGYT
v_call: TRBV4-1; j_call: TRBJ1-1; cdr3_aa: ASSPRPRNTEAF
v_call: TRBV5-1; j_call: TRBJ2-5; cdr3_aa: ASSLTSGGLPETQY
v_call: TRBV20-1; j_call: TRBJ2-1; cdr3_aa: SALGQVNNEQF
v_call: TRBV10-2; j_call: TRBJ2-7; cdr3_aa: ASSATGLAGGYEQY
v_call: TRBV4-3; j_call: TRBJ2-7; cdr3_aa: ASSQSRYNEQY
v_call: TRBV5-4; j_call: TRBJ2-1; cdr3_aa: ASRPSGGGTNEQF
v_call: TRBV12-3/TRBV12-4; j_call: TRBJ2-6; cdr3_aa: ASSSQIPGANVLT
v_call: TRBV12-3/TRBV12-4; j_call: TRBJ2-6; cdr3_aa: ATGRASGANVLT
v_call: TRBV7-2; j_call: TRBJ1-2; cdr3_aa: ASSLGGTTGYT
v_call: TRBV29-1; j_call: TRBJ2-3; cdr3_aa: SVGSPSGGTDTQY
v_call: TRBV6-4; j_call: TRBJ2-1; cdr3_aa: ASSDISRETGTSGGNEQF
v_call: TRBV12-3/TRBV12-4; j_call: TRBJ1-1; cdr3_aa: ASSLGRAPEAF
v_call: TRBV28; j_call: TRBJ2-5; cdr3_aa: ASSTHVGGLGKQY
v_call: TRBV28; j_call: TRBJ1-5; cdr3_aa: ASELFGTVSNQPQH
v_call: TRBV4-1; j_call: TRBJ1-2; cdr3_aa: ASSPPRDVYGYT
v_call: TRBV5-1; j_call: TRBJ2-3; cdr3_aa: ASTSRPTGRDLNTQY
v_call: TRBV4-2; j_call: TRBJ2-3; cdr3_aa: ASSQGTSSEDTQY
v_call: TRBV9; j_call: TRBJ1-6; cdr3_aa: ASSPTRDSPLH
v_call: TRBV3-1; j_call: TRBJ1-5; cdr3_aa: ASSPNQGGKNQPQH
v_call: TRBV29-1; j_call: TRBJ2-7; cdr3_aa: SARSGTDYEQY
v_call: TRBV7-2; j_call: TRBJ2-5; cdr3_aa: ASSFFGTAETQY
v_call: TRBV7-9; j_call: TRBJ2-1; cdr3_aa: ASSLVVGQGEF
v_call: TRBV4-2; j_call: TRBJ2-5; cdr3_aa: ASSQDRALAGEYQETQY
v_call: TRBV6-5; j_call: TRBJ2-3; cdr3_aa: ASSYSTDRVTDTQY
v_call: TRBV28; j_call: TRBJ1-1; cdr3_aa: ASSSSTGTGIRNTEAF
v_call: TRBV5-5; j_call: TRBJ1-5; cdr3_aa: ASSLGTVPTQH
v_call: TRBV15; j_call: TRBJ1-6; cdr3_aa: ATSRADLNGYNSPLH
v_call: TRBV20-1; j_call: TRBJ2-5; cdr3_aa: SASFRAYQETQY
v_call: TRBV20-1; j_call: TRBJ1-2; cdr3_aa: SATRRGNNGYT
v_call: TRBV7-2; j_call: TRBJ2-5; cdr3_aa: ASRFGLAIKETQY
v_call: TRBV20-1; j_call: TRBJ1-5; cdr3_aa: SASDGAVGQPQH
v_call: TRBV4-2; j_call: TRBJ2-5; cdr3_aa: ASSQDLGAAETQY
v_call: TRBV20-1; j_call: TRBJ1-1; cdr3_aa: SARAFTGVNTEAF
v_call: TRBV15; j_call: TRBJ2-1; cdr3_aa: ATRTGQDNEQF